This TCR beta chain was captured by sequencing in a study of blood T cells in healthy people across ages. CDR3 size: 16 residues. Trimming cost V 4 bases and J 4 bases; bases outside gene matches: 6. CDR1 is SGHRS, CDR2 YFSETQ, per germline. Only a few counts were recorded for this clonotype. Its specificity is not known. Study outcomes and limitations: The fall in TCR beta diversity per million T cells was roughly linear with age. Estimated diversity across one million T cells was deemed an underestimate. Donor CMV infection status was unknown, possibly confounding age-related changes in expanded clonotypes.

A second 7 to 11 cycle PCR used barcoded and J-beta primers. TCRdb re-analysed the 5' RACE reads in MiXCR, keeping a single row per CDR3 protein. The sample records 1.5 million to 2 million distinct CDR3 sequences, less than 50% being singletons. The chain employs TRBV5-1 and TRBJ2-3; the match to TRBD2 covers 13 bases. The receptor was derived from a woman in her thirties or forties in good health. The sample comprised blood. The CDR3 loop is CASSRGTSGVADTQYF. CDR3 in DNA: TGCGCCAGCAGCCGTGGGACTAGCGGGGTAGCAGATACGCAGTATTTT.